A single sample is the source of the 22 T cell receptor beta chains below, sequenced in a study of response to subunit inactivated influenza vaccine. TCRdb used MiXCR to reprocess the RT-PCR reads, holding one entry per CDR3 protein. The repertoire includes a few hundred thousand distinct CDR3 sequences, around 11% of them detected once, and approximately 10% sits in the top ten. The sample was also reused in another study, on T cells expressing NK-cell markers. Turning to that study: UMIs were included in TCR beta cDNA generated by 5'RACE template switching.

The sample consisted of PBMCs from blood, taken on the day of vaccination. The source of these receptors is a man aged 50 to 59 who received an inactivated influenza vaccine.

The rearrangement uses TRBV12-3 or TRBV12-4 and TRBJ1-2; D gene ambiguous. The CDR3 length is 16 residues. Between the trimmed V and J ends, which lost 6 bases and 5 bases, there was a span of 22 bases. The CDR3 region is CASSPLAGPGRYGYTF. CDR3 bases: TGTGCCAGCAGCCCATTGGCAGGTCCTGGGCGATATGGCTACACCTTC.

The chain recombines TRBV28 with TRBJ2-4, with D possibly called TRBD1 or TRBD2 (7 bases each). The germline V gene encodes CDR1 MDHEN and CDR2 SYDVKM. V was shortened by 4 bases and J by 1 base, with 14 bases between the two germline ends. The CDR3 consists of 16 residues. CDR3 amino acids: CASSSPGGDAKNIQYF. CDR3 coding DNA: TGTGCCAGCAGTTCCCCAGGGGGGGATGCCAAAAACATTCAGTACTTC.

This clonotype was seen a few times. This chain connects TRBV27 to TRBJ1-2; no clear D gene. V was shortened by 6 bases and J by 0 bases, with 14 bases between the two germline ends. The CDR3 runs to 15 residues. Germline V gene lookup returns CDR1 MNHEY and CDR2 SMNVEV (reference sequence). CDR3 DNA: TGTGCCAGCAGGAAACGACACGACGCTAACTATGGCTACACCTTC. Translated, it gives CASRKRHDANYGYTF.

A few counts support this clonotype. This chain uses TRBV3-1 with TRBJ2-1; D not certain. CDR1 LGHDT and CDR2 YNNKEL come from the germline V gene (reference sequence). Trimming shortened V by 2 bases and J by 5 bases, and 13 bases separated the two germline ends. The CDR3 runs to 15 residues. CDR3 sequence reads: CASSQPPVNNNEQFF. The CDR3 coding sequence is TGTGCCAGCAGCCAACCCCCCGTGAACAACAATGAGCAGTTCTTC.

CDR3 sequence reads: CASSFFLSGSTDTQYF. The CDR3 DNA reads TGTGCCAGCAGTTTTTTCCTCAGCGGGAGCACAGATACGCAGTATTTT. This chain uses TRBV6-5 with TRBJ2-3, with a possible D match to TRBD2 (6 bases). The length of the CDR3 is 16 residues. The V and J ends lost 4 bases and 0 bases respectively, with 14 bases between them. Germline loops: CDR1 MNHEY, CDR2 SVGAGI.

This clonotype has a handful of counts. The rearrangement links TRBV25-1 to TRBJ2-1, with 11 bases aligning to TRBD2. CDR3 length: 14 amino acids. Losses at the gene ends were 7 bases for V and 3 bases for J; bases not matched to a gene: 2. The germline gives CDR1 MGHDK, CDR2 SYGVNS. The CDR3 DNA reads TGTGCCAGCACACTAGCGGGGGACTACAATGAGCAGTTCTTC. This gives the protein CASTLAGDYNEQFF.

Comments on this clonotype: A much larger clone differs by one base, so this may be a read error. This chain connects TRBV27 to TRBJ1-5; D unresolved. Trimming stripped 4 bases from V and 0 bases from J, with 4 bases between. Germline CDR1 MNHEY, CDR2 SMNVEV (reference sequence). The CDR3 length is 13 residues. The CDR3 coding sequence is TGTGCCAGCAGTTATTATAGCAATCAGCCCCAGCATTTT. It translates to CASSYYSNQPQHF.

Note on this clonotype: The junction departs from the called germline gene at one end, perhaps through a read error. CDR3 sequence: CASREVPSNEKLFF. Written as DNA, the CDR3 is TGTGCCAGCAGGGAAGTACCCTCTAATGAAAAACTGTTTTTT. This chain joins TRBV6-1 and TRBJ1-4; D is unresolved. The CDR3 has 14 amino acids. Germline CDR1 reads MNHNS; CDR2 reads SASEGT.

This clonotype was counted only a few times. The chain is built from TRBV7-2 and TRBJ2-1, with a weak D call TRBD2 (6 bases). The CDR3 runs to 14 residues. The ends were cut back, 5 bases at V and 6 bases at J, with 14 bases in the middle. Germline CDR1 and CDR2: SGHTA and FQGNSA. CDR3: CASSPRRDSNEQFF. The CDR3 nucleotides are TGTGCCAGCAGCCCCCGCCGGGACTCCAATGAGCAGTTCTTC.

The V gene is TRBV2, the J gene TRBJ2-3; D not certain. In germline, CDR1 is SNHLY, CDR2 FYNNEI. Trimming removed 2 bases from V and 6 bases from J, with 15 bases in between. This CDR3 has 15 amino acids. The CDR3 protein is CASSELGQKSDTQYF. The DNA of the CDR3 is TGTGCCAGCAGTGAATTGGGCCAGAAAAGCGATACGCAGTATTTT.

This clonotype was picked up a small number of times. This chain connects TRBV20-1 to TRBJ2-7, with 13 positions matching TRBD2. The CDR3 spans 15 residues. J was trimmed by 4 bases and V by 6 bases; bases with no gene match: 9. From germline, CDR1 is DFQATT and CDR2 SNEGSKA (reference sequence). The CDR3 bases are TGCAGTGCCCCCTCGGCACTAGCGGGAGGGTACGAGCAGTACTTC. Translating gives CSAPSALAGGYEQYF.

The chain combines TRBV5-6 with TRBJ2-1; D is possibly TRBD2 (6 bases). The CDR3 has 17 amino acids. The germline V gene encodes CDR1 SGHDT and CDR2 YYEEEE. V was clipped by 3 bases and J by 0 bases, with 16 bases between them. Here the CDR3 DNA reads TGTGCCAGCAGCTCGGAGGGAGTCCCCAGCTCCTACAATGAGCAGTTCTTC. It encodes CASSSEGVPSSYNEQFF.

This clonotype was observed a few times. This chain uses TRBV28 with TRBJ1-4; D possibly corresponds to TRBD1 (6 bases). Germline V gives CDR1 MDHEN, CDR2 SYDVKM. The CDR3 extends over 16 amino acids. V was trimmed by 10 bases and J by 1 base, leaving 19 bases between them. The CDR3 sequence: CATLGGRGGTNEKLFF. The CDR3 region has the DNA TGTGCCACCCTCGGGGGGCGGGGCGGAACTAATGAAAAACTGTTTTTT.

This chain joins TRBV20-1 and TRBJ2-3, with D perhaps matching TRBD2 (7 bases). This CDR3 contains 16 residues. The germline V gene has CDR1 DFQATT and CDR2 SNEGSKA (reference sequence). V lost 1 base and J 2 bases, leaving 16 bases between the germline ends. This chain's CDR3 is CSARGLRGGTTDTQYF. For the CDR3, the DNA is TGCAGTGCTAGAGGTTTGAGGGGGGGGACCACAGATACGCAGTATTTT.

This clonotype turned up a few times. The chain carries TRBV18 and TRBJ2-1; TRBD2 agrees at 8 bases. Trimming cost V 0 bases and J 7 bases; bases outside gene matches: 5. The CDR3 runs 15 residues. Germline CDR1 reads KGHSH; CDR2 reads LQKENI. Here the CDR3 DNA reads TGTGCCAGCTCACCACCGACTTCGGGAGGGAATGAGCAGTTCTTC. Protein sequence: CASSPPTSGGNEQFF.

This clonotype has more than one count but fewer than ten. The gene calls are TRBV15 and TRBJ2-2; D is ambiguous. The CDR3 has 14 residues. Germline V gives CDR1 LNHNV, CDR2 YYDKDF (reference sequence). The V end was cut by 5 bases, the J end by 5 bases, with 12 bases between. This chain's CDR3 is CATSGQAVTGELFF. The CDR3 nucleotides are TGTGCCACCAGCGGTCAGGCCGTAACCGGGGAGCTGTTTTTT.

The table lists this clonotype with a few counts. V and J are TRBV20-1 and TRBJ2-3, with 8 bases that match TRBD2. V lost 6 bases to trimming and J lost 2 bases; unmatched junction nucleotides: 7. CDR3 length equals 14 residues. The germline V gene has CDR1 DFQATT and CDR2 SNEGSKA (reference sequence). The DNA for the CDR3 is TGCAGTGCCCCGGGGACTAGGGACACAGATACGCAGTATTTT. Translating gives CSAPGTRDTDTQYF.

This chain joins TRBV2 and TRBJ1-1; unclear D gene. Looked up from germline, CDR1 is SNHLY and CDR2 is FYNNEI. V lost 4 bases to trimming and J lost 3 bases, with 9 bases between them. The CDR3 has 13 residues. This CDR3 reads CASSAQPDTEAFF. CDR3 bases: TGTGCCAGCAGTGCACAGCCGGACACTGAAGCTTTCTTT. The entire variable domain, with the rest obtained from reference TRBV2 and TRBJ1-1, is as follows: EPEVTQTPSHQVTQMGQEVILRCVPISNHLYFYWYRQILGQKVEFLVSFYNNEISEKSEIFDDQFSVERPDGSNFTLKIRSTKLEDSAMYFCASSAQPDTEAFFGQGTRLTVV.

V gene TRBV12-3 or TRBV12-4 combines with J gene TRBJ2-1, with no clear D. The CDR3 length is 11 residues. V lost 6 bases to trimming and J lost 5 bases, with 5 bases between them. The CDR3 sequence: CASRANNEQFF. The CDR3 DNA reads as TGTGCCAGCAGAGCTAACAATGAGCAGTTCTTC.

The rearrangement joins TRBV7-9 to TRBJ2-5; maybe TRBD2 (6 bases). V was cut by 5 bases and J by 9 bases, with 10 bases left in between. CDR1 and CDR2 from the germline V gene are SEHNR and FQNEAQ (reference sequence). The length of the CDR3 is 11 residues. The DNA of the CDR3 is TGTGCCAGCAGCGCCGCGGGATCCCAGTACTTC. It yields the protein CASSAAGSQYF.

This clonotype was detected many times. This rearrangement joins TRBV4-2 to TRBJ2-3; D uncertain. The CDR3 loop spans 12 amino acids. The V and J ends lost 2 bases and 6 bases respectively, with 6 bases between them. Looked up from germline, CDR1 is LGHNA and CDR2 is YNFKEQ. The CDR3 sequence: CASSQLVDTQYF. The CDR3 bases are TGTGCCAGCAGCCAATTAGTGGATACGCAGTATTTT.

This clonotype was picked up a small number of times. The chain joins TRBV29-1 to TRBJ2-1, with 7 bases identical to TRBD2. There are 13 residues in the CDR3. The V gene's germline CDR1 is SQVTM and CDR2 ANQGSEA. V was pared by 4 bases and J by 4 bases, with 4 bases of the junction left unmatched. CDR3 region: CSVGGGTYNEQFF. CDR3 sequence (DNA): TGCAGCGTTGGGGGAGGGACTTACAATGAGCAGTTCTTC.